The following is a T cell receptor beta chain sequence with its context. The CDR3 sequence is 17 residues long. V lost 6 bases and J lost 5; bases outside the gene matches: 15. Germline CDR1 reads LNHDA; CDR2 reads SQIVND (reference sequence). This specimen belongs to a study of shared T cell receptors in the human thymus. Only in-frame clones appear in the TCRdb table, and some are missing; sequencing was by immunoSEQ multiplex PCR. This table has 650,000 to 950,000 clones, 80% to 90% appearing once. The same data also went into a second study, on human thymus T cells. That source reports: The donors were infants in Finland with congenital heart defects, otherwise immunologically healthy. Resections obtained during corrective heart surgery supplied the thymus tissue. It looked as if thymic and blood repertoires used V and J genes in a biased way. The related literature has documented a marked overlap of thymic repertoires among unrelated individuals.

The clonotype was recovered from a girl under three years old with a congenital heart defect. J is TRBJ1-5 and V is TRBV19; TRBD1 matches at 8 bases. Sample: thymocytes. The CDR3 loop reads CASRVADREFLDQPQHF. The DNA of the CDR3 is TGTGCCAGTAGGGTCGCGGACAGGGAGTTTCTAGATCAGCCCCAGCATTTT.